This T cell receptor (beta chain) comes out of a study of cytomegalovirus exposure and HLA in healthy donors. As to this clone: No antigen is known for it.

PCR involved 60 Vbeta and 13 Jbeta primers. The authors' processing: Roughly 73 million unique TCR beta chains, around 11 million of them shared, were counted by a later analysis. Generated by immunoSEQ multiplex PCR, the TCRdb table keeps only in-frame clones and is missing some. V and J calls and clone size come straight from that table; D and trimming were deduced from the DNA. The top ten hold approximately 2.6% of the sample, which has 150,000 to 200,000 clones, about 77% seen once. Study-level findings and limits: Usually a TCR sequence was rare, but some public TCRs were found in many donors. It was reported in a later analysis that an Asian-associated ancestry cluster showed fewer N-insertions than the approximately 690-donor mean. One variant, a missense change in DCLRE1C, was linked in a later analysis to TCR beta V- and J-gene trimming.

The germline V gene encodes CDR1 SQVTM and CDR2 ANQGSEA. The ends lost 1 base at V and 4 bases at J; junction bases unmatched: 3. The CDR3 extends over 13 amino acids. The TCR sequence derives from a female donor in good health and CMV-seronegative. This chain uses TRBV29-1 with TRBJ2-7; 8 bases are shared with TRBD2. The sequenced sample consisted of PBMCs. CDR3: CSVEAGGPYEQYF. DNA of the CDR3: TGCAGCGTTGAAGCGGGGGGGCCATACGAGCAGTACTTC.